This T cell receptor beta chain came from a study of regulatory T cells in long-lasting Graves disease. Study as a whole: Persistent Graves' disease required over 5 years of antithyroid drugs and positive TSH receptor antibodies.

Construction of TCR beta libraries relied on iRepertoire HTBI primers and on Arm-PCR targeting CDR3 regions. Original data processing: The study identified 60 to 65 TRBV and some 15 TRBJ segments across samples. TCRdb called the multiplex PCR reads again in MiXCR, with one record for every CDR3 protein. TCRdb, rather than the study authors, made the V and J calls. The data hold 450,000 or so distinct CDR3 sequences, with approximately 23% observed a single time. V was trimmed by 1 base and J by 7 bases, leaving 5 bases between them. This CDR3 has 12 amino acids. Germline CDR1 MDHEN, CDR2 SYDVKM. As to time point: persistent/refractory GD, antithyroid drugs over 5 years with positive TRAb. Extracted PBMC RNA gave rise to the TCR library. This clonotype has at least ten counts. Its specificity is unknown. Broader study findings: Persistent disease showed a preference for TRBV28, TRBJ1-2 and TRBJ2-5. More public clonotypes were shared by persistent patients (around 2,800) than by new patients (approximately 1,000).

V gene TRBV28 combines with J gene TRBJ1-5; D uncertain. This TCR was sampled from a female donor with Graves disease. The sequenced sample was peripheral blood mononuclear cells (PBMCs), obtained when the disease was refractory, from a patient treated with antithyroid drugs. CDR3 sequence (DNA): TGTGCCAGCAGTTTATTGGAGCAGCCCCAGCATTTT. Protein product: CASSLLEQPQHF.